The 22 T cell receptor beta chains below were found in one sample sequenced in a study of control samples from healthy donors and cancer patients. Clones were sequenced by immunoSEQ multiplex PCR, and TCRdb holds only the in-frame ones, with some missing. Of 110,000 or so clones in the sample, approximately 90% were seen once. The material sequenced was blood. The receptors originated from a human donor in good health. The donor label of this sample is uncertain.

The rearrangement uses TRBV24-1 and TRBJ2-5, with 7 bases identical to TRBD1. Per germline, CDR1 KGHDR and CDR2 SFDVKD. The CDR3 sequence is 15 residues long. The ends lost 4 bases at V and 0 bases at J; junction bases unmatched: 4. CDR3 in DNA: TGTGCCACCAGTGAGCCGACAGGGAACCAAGAGACCCAGTACTTC. Translation: CATSEPTGNQETQYF.

The chain carries TRBV24-1 and TRBJ2-6; D is possibly TRBD2 (6 bases). CDR1 is KGHDR and CDR2 is SFDVKD in the germline V gene. This CDR3 spans 17 amino acids. With 6 bases removed from V and 0 bases from J, the gap between germline ends came to 14 bases. The CDR3 bases are TGTGCCACCAGTTCGATTGGCGGGGACTCTGGGGCCAACGTCCTGACTTTC. Protein product: CATSSIGGDSGANVLTF.

V gene TRBV5-1 combines with J gene TRBJ2-5; 15 positions match TRBD2. The CDR3 has 16 residues. Germline CDR1 reads SGHRS; CDR2 reads YFSETQ. The trim removed 3 bases at V and 4 bases at J, leaving 4 bases unmatched. CDR3 DNA sequence: TGCGCCAGCAGCTACTGGACTAGCGGGGGGGCAGAGACCCAGTACTTC. Translated: CASSYWTSGGAETQYF.

In DNA, the CDR3 is TGCAGCGTTGAAGGGGGGGCCAACGAGCAGTACTTC. It yields the protein CSVEGGANEQYF. The genes are TRBV29-1 and TRBJ2-7; D possibly matches TRBD1 or TRBD2 (6 bases each). From germline, CDR1 is SQVTM and CDR2 ANQGSEA. The CDR3 length is 12 residues. Between the trimmed V and J ends, which lost 1 base and 5 bases, there was a span of 9 bases.

This chain uses TRBV5-8 with TRBJ2-1; D is possibly TRBD2 (5 bases). Germline values: CDR1 SGHTS, CDR2 YDEGEE. The CDR3 loop spans 12 amino acids. The germline V and J ends were trimmed by 2 bases and 10 bases, with 10 bases remaining between them. The CDR3 protein is CASSFVRGEQFF. The CDR3, as DNA: TGTGCCAGCAGCTTTGTACGCGGGGAGCAGTTCTTC.

The chain joins TRBV7-9 to TRBJ2-1, with 8 bases identical to TRBD2. This CDR3 contains 18 residues. Trimming took 5 bases from V and 0 from J; bases not matched to a gene: 12. Per the germline V gene, CDR1 is SEHNR and CDR2 is FQNEAQ (reference sequence). The CDR3 nucleotides read TGTGCCAGCAGCCCAAGCGGGGGTGACATGTTCTCCTACAATGAGCAGTTCTTC. This translates into CASSPSGGDMFSYNEQFF.

This chain links TRBV14 with TRBJ2-3; D remains ambiguous. Trimming shortened V by 1 base and J by 4 bases, and 9 bases separated the two germline ends. CDR1 and CDR2 from the germline V gene are SGHDN and FVKESK. CDR3 size: 14 residues. The CDR3 DNA reads TGTGCCAGCAGCCAAGGCCTATTCCCAGATACGCAGTATTTT. Encoded protein: CASSQGLFPDTQYF.

The J gene is TRBJ2-7, the V gene TRBV19, with 7 bases matching TRBD1. The CDR3 runs 17 residues. The V and J ends lost 4 bases and 2 bases, in that order; junction bases with no gene match: 14. Germline CDR1 is LNHDA and CDR2 is SQIVND (reference sequence). CDR3 in DNA: TGTGCCAGTAGTAGACAAACAGGGGCAGGGAGCGCCTACGAGCAGTACTTC. Translated: CASSRQTGAGSAYEQYF.

V gene TRBV27 combines with J gene TRBJ1-5; D ambiguous. The CDR3 consists of 15 residues. CDR1 is MNHEY and CDR2 is SMNVEV in the germline V gene (reference sequence). V lost 6 bases and J 5 bases, leaving 17 bases between the germline ends. CDR3 protein: CASSPREGFHQPQHF. The CDR3 coding sequence is TGTGCCAGCAGCCCGAGGGAAGGTTTTCATCAGCCCCAGCATTTT.

This chain joins TRBV5-4 and TRBJ1-3; a possible D gene is TRBD1 (5 bases). The CDR3 runs 15 residues. The germline CDR1 and CDR2 sequences are SGHNT and YYREEE (reference sequence). V was pared by 1 base and J by 0 bases, with 8 bases between. The CDR3 protein is CASSLWGTSGNTIYF. As DNA, the CDR3 is TGTGCCAGCAGCTTGTGGGGGACCTCTGGAAACACCATATATTTT.

The chain couples TRBV11-2 to TRBJ2-5; 7 nucleotides line up with TRBD1. Germline CDR1 SGHAT, CDR2 FQNNGV. The CDR3 has 16 residues. With 5 bases clipped from V and 4 bases from J, the junction kept 13 bases outside the gene matches. CDR3 sequence: CASSQEGAVTGETQYF. CDR3 nucleotide sequence: TGTGCCAGCAGCCAAGAGGGGGCGGTTACCGGAGAGACCCAGTACTTC.

This chain connects TRBV4-1 to TRBJ1-2, with D possibly TRBD1 on 6 matching bases. This CDR3 is 15 amino acids long. V was clipped by 4 bases and J by 4 bases, with 16 bases between them. Germline CDR1 MGHRA, CDR2 YSYEKL. CDR3 sequence reads: CASSPRTAATYGYTF. CDR3 in DNA: TGCGCCAGCAGCCCACGGACAGCAGCAACCTATGGCTACACCTTC.

The genes are TRBV19 and TRBJ2-1; D is uncertain. The CDR3 is 11 amino acids. Germline V gene lookup returns CDR1 LNHDA and CDR2 SQIVND (reference sequence). V shed 8 bases and J shed 7 bases, with 9 bases lying between them. CDR3 protein: CASSTRNEQFF. The CDR3 bases are TGTGCCAGTTCGACGCGGAATGAGCAGTTCTTC.

This rearrangement joins TRBV5-6 to TRBJ1-5; D might be TRBD1 (5 bases). This CDR3 spans 14 amino acids. Germline values: CDR1 SGHDT, CDR2 YYEEEE. V gave up 2 bases and J gave up 10 bases, with 16 bases separating them. This chain's CDR3 is CASSLRGAQGPQHF. In DNA form, the CDR3 reads TGTGCCAGCAGCTTAAGGGGAGCCCAGGGACCCCAGCATTTT. Full variable domain (remainder filled in from reference TRBV5-6 and TRBJ1-5): DAGVTQSPTHLIKTRGQQVTLRCSPKSGHDTVSWYQQALGQGPQFIFQYYEEEERQRGNFPDRFSGHQFPNYSSELNVNALLLGDSALYLCASSLRGAQGPQHFGDGTRLSIL.

The rearrangement uses TRBV27 and TRBJ1-2; D is unclear. The CDR3 consists of 14 residues. Germline loops: CDR1 MNHEY, CDR2 SMNVEV (reference sequence). V lost 8 bases, J lost 4 bases, and 17 bases lay in between. Written as DNA, the CDR3 is TGTGCCAGCGGACCGGGCCAGAGGAGCTATGGCTACACCTTC. It is translated as CASGPGQRSYGYTF.

CDR3 amino acids: CASSLSGGTEAFF. As DNA, the CDR3 is TGTGCCAGCAGCTTGTCTGGGGGCACTGAAGCTTTCTTT. The J gene is TRBJ1-1, the V gene TRBV5-4; possibly TRBD1 for D (5 bases). The CDR3 runs 13 residues. V lost 1 base and J lost 4, with 8 bases in between. CDR1 is SGHNT and CDR2 is YYREEE in the germline V gene (reference sequence). The full variable domain, its missing parts supplied by reference TRBV5-4 and TRBJ1-1, is ETGVTQSPTHLIKTRGQQVTLRCSSQSGHNTVSWYQQALGQGPQFIFQYYREEENGRGNFPPRFSGLQFPNYSSELNVNALELDDSALYLCASSLSGGTEAFFGQGTRLTVV.

The chain has TRBV7-2 and TRBJ2-5; no reliable D call. Per the germline V gene, CDR1 is SGHTA and CDR2 is FQGNSA. V lost 11 bases and J 4 bases, leaving 5 bases between the germline ends. The CDR3 runs 9 residues. CDR3: CAGGETQYF. CDR3 nucleotides: TGTGCCGGTGGAGAGACCCAGTACTTC.

The chain joins TRBV11-2 to TRBJ2-2; D is unclear. This CDR3 region has 15 residues. The germline V gene encodes CDR1 SGHAT and CDR2 FQNNGV. Between the trimmed V and J ends, which lost 1 base and 4 bases, there was a span of 10 bases. In DNA form, the CDR3 reads TGTGCCAGCAGCTTAGTAGGGTCGGGCACCGGGGAGCTGTTTTTT. It specifies CASSLVGSGTGELFF.

This clone was found once. V gene TRBV2 combines with J gene TRBJ1-5; 9 bases match TRBD1. There are 15 residues in the CDR3. V lost 5 bases and J lost 7; bases outside the gene matches: 9. From germline, CDR1 is SNHLY and CDR2 FYNNEI. This chain's CDR3 is CASSFPGQGGQPQHF. In nucleotides, the CDR3 is TGTGCCAGCAGTTTCCCGGGACAGGGTGGGCAGCCCCAGCATTTT. The full variable domain, with the rest looked up from reference TRBV2 and TRBJ1-5, is EPEVTQTPSHQVTQMGQEVILRCVPISNHLYFYWYRQILGQKVEFLVSFYNNEISEKSEIFDDQFSVERPDGSNFTLKIRSTKLEDSAMYFCASSFPGQGGQPQHFGDGTRLSIL.

The chain joins TRBV28 to TRBJ1-2; D may be TRBD1 (5 bases). CDR1 MDHEN and CDR2 SYDVKM come from the germline V gene. The CDR3 consists of 14 residues. The germline V and J ends were trimmed by 6 bases and 5 bases, with 16 bases remaining between them. CDR3 DNA sequence: TGTGCCAGCAGACCCCGCGGGGCTCCTTATGGCTACACCTTC. This sequence encodes CASRPRGAPYGYTF.

The sample holds many counts of this clone. An end of the junction differs from the germline gene, which may be a read error. This rearrangement joins TRBV5-4 to TRBJ2-1; a weak D match, TRBD2 (6 bases). Germline CDR1 reads SGHNT; CDR2 reads YYREEE (reference sequence). The CDR3 consists of 13 residues. The CDR3 nucleotides read TGTGCCAGCAGAAGGGACTCCCACAATGAGCAGTTCTTC. This translates into CASRRDSHNEQFF.

The chain uses TRBV5-5 and TRBJ2-2, with D possibly matching TRBD1 (5 bases). Germline CDR1 and CDR2: SGHKS and YYEKEE (reference sequence). CDR3 length equals 12 residues. V lost 5 bases and J 6 bases, leaving 8 bases between the germline ends. The DNA of the CDR3 is TGTGCCAGCAGGCCAGGGCCCGGGGAGCTGTTTTTT. Its translation: CASRPGPGELFF.